This T cell receptor beta chain is from a study of blood T cell repertoires in COVID-19. Study at large: Both acute and convalescent COVID-19 samples were obtained from the United States, Italy and Spain. From T cells, B-cell-depleted T cells, or PBMCs came the material, which was cDNA or gDNA.

This clone came up once. Per the original methods: The assay estimated nucleated cells by amplifying reference gene primers. Repertoires were generated with immunoSEQ multiplex PCR, while TCRdb's copy carries only in-frame clones and drops some. V, J and clone size were drawn from that table, and D and trimming were deduced from the DNA. Counted here are about 98,000 clones, about 85% occurring once; the ten biggest clones make up roughly 4.3%. The CDR3 spans 13 residues. The germline gives CDR1 SQVTM, CDR2 ANQGSEA. V shed 6 bases and J shed 0 bases, with 9 bases lying between them. Material: peripheral blood. V usage is TRBV29-1 and J usage is TRBJ2-1; D gene ambiguous. The receptor was derived from a man between 65 and 85 years old with acute or convalescent COVID-19. The DNA for the CDR3 is TGCAGCGTAGAATCCAGCTCCTACAATGAGCAGTTCTTC. It translates to CSVESSSYNEQFF.